These 20 T cell receptor beta chains originate from one sample sequenced in a study of T cells in Graves' hyperthyroidism and ophthalmopathy. There were TCR beta CDR3 regions amplified from RNA transcripts. The primer set for the first-round RT-PCR of the TCR CDR3 was HTBI. One entry per CDR3 protein results from TCRdb running MiXCR on the multiplex PCR reads. The table has over 700,000 distinct CDR3 sequences, around 40% seen once; the top ten hold roughly 31%. The source material was blood. The receptors here all came from a woman aged 40 to 49 with Graves' hyperthyroidism.

This clonotype showed up just a few times. The J gene is TRBJ2-7, the V gene TRBV4-3, with 7 bases lining up with TRBD2. V trimming: 0 bases; J trimming: 4 bases; junction bases outside the gene matches: 12. Germline-derived CDR1 and CDR2 are LGHNA and YSLEER. The CDR3 runs 17 residues. The CDR3 spells CASSQEGEAGVRYEQYF. DNA for the CDR3: TGCGCCAGCAGCCAAGAGGGAGAGGCGGGAGTGAGGTACGAGCAGTACTTC.

The chain recombines TRBV2 with TRBJ2-5, with D perhaps assigned TRBD1 or TRBD2 (5 bases each). Germline assignment: CDR1 SNHLY and CDR2 FYNNEI. The CDR3 has 15 residues. With 4 bases removed from V and 0 bases from J, the gap between germline ends came to 12 bases. The CDR3: CASSAKGPYQETQYF. In DNA form, the CDR3 reads TGTGCCAGCAGTGCCAAGGGACCGTACCAAGAGACCCAGTACTTC.

The V call is TRBV25-1, the J call TRBJ2-1, with D possibly TRBD1 on 5 matching bases. The V end lost 6 bases, the J end lost 8 bases, and 17 bases lay between the germline ends. This CDR3 region has 14 residues. CDR1 is MGHDK, CDR2 SYGVNS, per germline. The CDR3 sequence: CASSNRIGVDEQFF. For the CDR3, the DNA is TGTGCCAGCAGCAATCGTATAGGGGTAGATGAGCAGTTCTTC.

Ten or more counts support this clonotype. This chain links TRBV7-9 with TRBJ2-2; weak D call: TRBD1 (6 bases). CDR1 is SEHNR, CDR2 FQNEAQ, per germline (reference sequence). The V end lost 5 bases, the J end lost 5 bases, and 15 bases lay between the germline ends. This CDR3 has 15 residues. As DNA, the CDR3 is TGTGCCAGCAGCCCTCGGACAGATGGGACCGGGGAGCTGTTTTTT. Its translation is CASSPRTDGTGELFF.

This clonotype was recorded at least ten times. This sequence joins TRBV7-9 and TRBJ2-7; D ambiguous. The CDR3 is 13 residues long. The V end lost 5 bases, the J end lost 3 bases, and 11 bases lay between the germline ends. Germline V gene lookup returns CDR1 SEHNR and CDR2 FQNEAQ (reference sequence). Written as DNA, the CDR3 is TGTGCCAGCAGCCGCGTGCAGCACTACGAGCAGTACTTC. Amino acid sequence: CASSRVQHYEQYF. Using reference TRBV7-9 and TRBJ2-7 for the parts outside the CDR3, the full variable domain is DTGVSQNPRHKITKRGQNVTFRCDPISEHNRLYWYRQTLGQGPEFLTYFQNEAQLEKSRLLSDRFSAERPKGSFSTLEIQRTEQGDSAMYLCASSRVQHYEQYFGPGTRLTVT.

This clonotype was seen many times. The chain couples TRBV29-1 to TRBJ2-5; D possibly corresponds to TRBD1 (8 bases). Germline V gene sequence: CDR1 SQVTM, CDR2 ANQGSEA. V lost 6 bases to trimming and J lost 5 bases, with 13 bases between them. This CDR3 spans 12 amino acids. The CDR3, as DNA: TGCAGCGTGGACAGGGAGGGGGAGACCCAGTACTTC. Amino acid sequence: CSVDREGETQYF.

This clonotype has just a few counts. CDR3 coding DNA: TGCAGCGTTGGGCGGGAGGCCTACGAGCAGTACTTC. It codes for CSVGREAYEQYF. The rearrangement uses TRBV29-1 and TRBJ2-7, with TRBD2 identical over 8 bases. The CDR3 is 12 residues long. The trim removed 4 bases at V and 2 bases at J, leaving 1 base unmatched. Per the germline V gene, CDR1 is SQVTM and CDR2 is ANQGSEA.

Regarding this clonotype: Given the absence of the conserved phenylalanine or tryptophan at the CDR3 end, a read error is likely. V usage is TRBV6-5 and J usage is TRBJ2-7, with D perhaps matching TRBD1 or TRBD2 (5 bases each). The V gene lost 7 bases and the J gene lost 1 base, with 11 bases spanning the gap. Germline V lookup: CDR1 MNHEY, CDR2 SVGAGI. The CDR3 contains 13 residues. CDR3 loop: CASMGPGSYEQYL. The CDR3 DNA sequence: TGTGCCAGCATGGGACCGGGGTCCTACGAGCAGTACCTC.

This clonotype was recorded at least ten times. The rearrangement links TRBV4-1 to TRBJ1-2; D uncertain. The V end lost 3 bases, the J end lost 0 bases, and 14 bases lay between the germline ends. Germline lookup yields CDR1 MGHRA and CDR2 YSYEKL. The CDR3 has 16 amino acids. The CDR3 is CASSHRRTRPNYGYTF. Written as DNA, the CDR3 is TGCGCCAGCAGCCATCGGCGGACCCGCCCTAACTATGGCTACACCTTC.

The chain has TRBV12-3 or TRBV12-4 and TRBJ2-7; 7 bases agree with TRBD1. CDR3 length: 17 residues. J gave up 0 bases and V 4 bases, and 12 bases lay outside the gene matches. The CDR3 nucleotides are TGTGCCAGCAGTTACGCCTGCTCGGGACAGTTCTCCTACGAGCAGTACTTC. It specifies CASSYACSGQFSYEQYF.

This clonotype came up many times. The rearrangement joins TRBV7-8 to TRBJ2-7, with D perhaps TRBD1 (5 bases). Germline CDR1 reads SGHVS; CDR2 reads FQNEAQ. This CDR3 region has 15 residues. The V gene lost 5 bases and the J gene lost 3 bases, with 17 bases spanning the gap. The CDR3 sequence is CASSAQETVHYEQYF. The CDR3 DNA sequence: TGTGCCAGCAGCGCACAGGAAACCGTCCACTACGAGCAGTACTTC.

This chain connects TRBV19 to TRBJ2-6; maybe TRBD1 (7 bases). The CDR3 length is 18 residues. Trimming removed 3 bases at V and 1 base at J, with 16 bases between. Germline assignment: CDR1 LNHDA and CDR2 SQIVND (reference sequence). CDR3 residues: CASSIWRGRESGANVLTF. The DNA for the CDR3 is TGTGCCAGTAGTATTTGGAGGGGGCGAGAATCTGGGGCCAACGTCCTGACTTTC.

This clonotype has ten or more counts. The chain is built from TRBV7-9 and TRBJ1-2, with D unclear. CDR1 and CDR2 (germline): SEHNR, FQNEAQ (reference sequence). The V end was cut by 4 bases, the J end by 8 bases, with 14 bases between. CDR3 length equals 13 residues. CDR3 DNA: TGTGCCAGCAGCTCGGAGAGAAAGAGAGGCTACACCTTC. It yields the protein CASSSERKRGYTF. Looking up the rest from reference TRBV7-9 and TRBJ1-2 gives the full variable domain: DTGVSQNPRHKITKRGQNVTFRCDPISEHNRLYWYRQTLGQGPEFLTYFQNEAQLEKSRLLSDRFSAERPKGSFSTLEIQRTEQGDSAMYLCASSSERKRGYTFGSGTRLTVV.

This rearrangement joins TRBV10-2 to TRBJ2-7; 13 bases fit TRBD2. This CDR3 region has 16 residues. V shed 6 bases and J 1 base; nucleotides not matched to a gene: 6. The germline CDR1 and CDR2 sequences are WSHSY and SAAADI. The CDR3 nucleotides are TGCGCCAGCAGACTAGCGGGAGGGCTTGTGTCCTACGAGCAGTACTTC. Encoded protein: CASRLAGGLVSYEQYF.

The chain combines TRBV6-5 with TRBJ1-2; D possibly corresponds to TRBD1 (5 bases). The CDR3 is 15 residues long. The germline V and J ends were trimmed by 7 bases and 4 bases, with 19 bases remaining between them. Germline V gives CDR1 MNHEY, CDR2 SVGAGI. As DNA, the CDR3 is TGTGCCAGCATTGACCCCCCTGGGACGTCCTATGGCTACACCTTC. Translation gives CASIDPPGTSYGYTF.

This chain uses TRBV10-3 with TRBJ1-6; 10 bases align to TRBD1. The J segment lost 7 bases and the V segment lost 3 bases, leaving 3 bases of the junction unmatched. This CDR3 is 15 amino acids long. Germline V gene sequence: CDR1 ENHRY, CDR2 SYGVKD. This CDR3 reads CAISEGTGENSPLHF. The CDR3 bases are TGTGCCATCAGTGAAGGGACAGGGGAAAATTCACCCCTCCACTTT.

The J gene is TRBJ1-2, the V gene TRBV15; the D gene is possibly TRBD1 (5 bases). CDR1 and CDR2 from the germline V gene are LNHNV and YYDKDF (reference sequence). This CDR3 spans 14 amino acids. Trimming took off 0 bases at V and 4 bases at J, with 9 bases between the two ends. The CDR3 here is CATSREGAGYGYTF. The CDR3 nucleotides are TGTGCCACCAGCAGAGAAGGGGCCGGCTATGGCTACACCTTC.

The J gene is TRBJ1-5, the V gene TRBV3-1, with 10 nucleotides matching TRBD1. Per the germline V gene, CDR1 is LGHDT and CDR2 is YNNKEL (reference sequence). Losses at the gene ends were 3 bases for V and 3 bases for J; bases not matched to a gene: 5. The CDR3 consists of 16 residues. The CDR3 coding sequence is TGTGCCAGCAGCCACGGGACAGGGGACTTCAATCAGCCCCAGCATTTT. Translated: CASSHGTGDFNQPQHF.

This clonotype was counted many times. CDR3 nucleotides: TGTGCCAGCAGTGAACCCCCCAATCAGCCCCAGCATTTT. Translation gives CASSEPPNQPQHF. V is TRBV25-1 and J is TRBJ1-5; D remains unclear. The germline gives CDR1 MGHDK, CDR2 SYGVNS. This CDR3 has 13 amino acids. Trimming took 2 bases from V and 3 from J, leaving 5 bases between them.

This clonotype was picked up many times. The V and J genes are TRBV7-2 and TRBJ2-5, with D tentatively TRBD1 (6 bases). CDR1 is SGHTA and CDR2 is FQGNSA in the germline V gene. This CDR3 is built from 14 residues. The germline V and J ends were trimmed by 5 bases and 3 bases, with 13 bases remaining between them. The CDR3, as DNA: TGTGCCAGCAGCCCCCGTAAGGGGGAAGAGACCCAGTACTTC. Its translation: CASSPRKGEETQYF.